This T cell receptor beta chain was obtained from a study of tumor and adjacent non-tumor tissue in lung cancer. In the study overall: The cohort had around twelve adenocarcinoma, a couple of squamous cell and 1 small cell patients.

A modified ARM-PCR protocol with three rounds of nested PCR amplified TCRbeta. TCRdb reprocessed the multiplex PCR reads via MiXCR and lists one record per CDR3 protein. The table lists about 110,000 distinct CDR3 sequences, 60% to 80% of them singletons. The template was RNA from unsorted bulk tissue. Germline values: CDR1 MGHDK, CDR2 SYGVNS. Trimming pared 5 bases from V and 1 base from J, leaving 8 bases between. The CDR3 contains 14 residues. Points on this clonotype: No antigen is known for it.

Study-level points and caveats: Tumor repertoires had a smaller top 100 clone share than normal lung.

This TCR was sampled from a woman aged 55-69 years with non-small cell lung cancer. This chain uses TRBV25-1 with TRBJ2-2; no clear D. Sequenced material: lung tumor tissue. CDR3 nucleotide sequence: TGTGCCAGCAGTCAAGCAGGGAACACCGGGGAGCTGTTTTTT. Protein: CASSQAGNTGELFF.